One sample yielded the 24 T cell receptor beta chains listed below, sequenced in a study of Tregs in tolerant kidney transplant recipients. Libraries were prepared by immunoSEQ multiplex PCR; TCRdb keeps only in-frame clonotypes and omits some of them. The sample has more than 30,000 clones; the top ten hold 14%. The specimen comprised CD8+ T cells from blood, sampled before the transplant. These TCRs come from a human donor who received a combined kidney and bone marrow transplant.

The part of the CDR3 DNA that was read is TGTGCCAGCGTTGACGGGACATACCCCACTGAA. It codes for CASVDGTYPTE. The CDR3 in full is CASVDGTYPTEAFF. The chain joins TRBV2 to TRBJ1-1; a possible D gene is TRBD1 (6 bases). The CDR3 end lies 3 residues beyond the end of the read and is filled in from the germline J gene. Trimming cost V 8 bases and J 4 bases, with 17 bases left between them. The length of the CDR3 is 14 residues. Germline V gives CDR1 SNHLY, CDR2 FYNNEI.

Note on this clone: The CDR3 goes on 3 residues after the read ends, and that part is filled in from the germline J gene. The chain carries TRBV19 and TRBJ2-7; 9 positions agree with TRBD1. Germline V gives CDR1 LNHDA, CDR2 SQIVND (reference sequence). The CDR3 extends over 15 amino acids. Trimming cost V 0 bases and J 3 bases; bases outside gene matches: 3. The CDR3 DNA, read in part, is TGTGCCAGTAGTATAGAAAACAGGGGGCTCTACGAG. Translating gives CASSIENRGLYE. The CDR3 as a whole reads CASSIENRGLYEQYF. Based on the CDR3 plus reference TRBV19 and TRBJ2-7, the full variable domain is DGGITQSPKYLFRKEGQNVTLSCEQNLNHDAMYWYRQDPGQGLRLIYYSQIVNDFQKGDIAEGYSVSREKKESFPLTVTSAQKNPTAFYLCASSIENRGLYEQYFGPGTRLTVT.

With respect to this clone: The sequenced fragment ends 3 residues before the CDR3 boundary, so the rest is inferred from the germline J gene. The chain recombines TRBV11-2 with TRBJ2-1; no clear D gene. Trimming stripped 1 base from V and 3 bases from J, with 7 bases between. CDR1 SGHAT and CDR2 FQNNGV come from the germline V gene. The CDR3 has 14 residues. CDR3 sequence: CASSLGPGYNEQFF. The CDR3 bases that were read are TGTGCCAGCAGCTTAGGGCCGGGCTACAATGAG.

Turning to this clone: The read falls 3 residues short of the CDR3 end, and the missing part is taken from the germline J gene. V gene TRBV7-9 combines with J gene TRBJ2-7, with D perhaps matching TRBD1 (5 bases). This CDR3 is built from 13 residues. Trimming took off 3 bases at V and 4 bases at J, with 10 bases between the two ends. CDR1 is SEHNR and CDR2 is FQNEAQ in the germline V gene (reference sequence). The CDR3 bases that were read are TGTGCCAGCAGCTTCCGACAGAGTTACGAG. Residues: CASSFRQSYE. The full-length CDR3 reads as CASSFRQSYEQYF.

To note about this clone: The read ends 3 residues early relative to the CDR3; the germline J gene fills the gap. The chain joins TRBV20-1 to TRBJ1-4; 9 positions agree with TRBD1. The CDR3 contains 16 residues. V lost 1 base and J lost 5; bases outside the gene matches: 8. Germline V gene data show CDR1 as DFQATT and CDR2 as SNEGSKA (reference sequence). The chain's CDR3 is CSARGDRVLGNEKLFF. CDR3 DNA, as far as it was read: TGCAGTGCTAGAGGGGACAGGGTGTTAGGGAATGAAAAA.

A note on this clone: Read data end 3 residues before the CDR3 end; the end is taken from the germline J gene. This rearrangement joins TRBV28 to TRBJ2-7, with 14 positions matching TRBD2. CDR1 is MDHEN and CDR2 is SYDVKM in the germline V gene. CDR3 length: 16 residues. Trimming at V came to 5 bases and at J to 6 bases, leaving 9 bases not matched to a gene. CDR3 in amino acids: CASSGTSGSPRVEQYF. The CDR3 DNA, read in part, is TGTGCCAGCAGTGGGACTAGCGGGAGCCCTAGGGTCGAG.

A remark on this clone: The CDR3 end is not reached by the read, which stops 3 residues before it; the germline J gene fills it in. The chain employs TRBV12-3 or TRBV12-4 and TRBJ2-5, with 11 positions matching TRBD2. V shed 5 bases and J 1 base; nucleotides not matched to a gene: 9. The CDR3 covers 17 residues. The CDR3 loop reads CASSGGTSGVSQETQYF. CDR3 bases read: TGTGCCAGCAGTGGCGGGACTAGCGGAGTATCCCAAGAGACC.

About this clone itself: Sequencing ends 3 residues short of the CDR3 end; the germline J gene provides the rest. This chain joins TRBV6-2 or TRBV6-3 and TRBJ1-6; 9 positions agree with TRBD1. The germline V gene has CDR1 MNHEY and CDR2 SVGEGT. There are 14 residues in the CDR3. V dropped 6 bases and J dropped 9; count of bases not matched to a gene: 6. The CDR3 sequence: CASSLDRGSSPLHF. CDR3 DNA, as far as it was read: TGTGCCAGCAGCCTCGACAGGGGGAGTTCACCC.

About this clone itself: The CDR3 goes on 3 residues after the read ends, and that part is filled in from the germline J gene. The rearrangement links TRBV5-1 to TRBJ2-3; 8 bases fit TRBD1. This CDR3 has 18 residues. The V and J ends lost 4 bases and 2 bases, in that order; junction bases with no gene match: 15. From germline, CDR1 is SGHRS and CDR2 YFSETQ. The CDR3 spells CASSTKTDRDPYTDTQYF. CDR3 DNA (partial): TGCGCCAGCAGCACGAAGACGGACAGGGACCCATACACAGATACG. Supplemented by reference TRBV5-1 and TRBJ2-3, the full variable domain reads KAGVTQTPRYLIKTRGQQVTLSCSPISGHRSVSWYQQTPGQGLQFLFEYFSETQRNKGNFPGRFSGRQFSNSRSEMNVSTLELGDSALYLCASSTKTDRDPYTDTQYFGPGTRLTVL.

CDR3 in amino acids: CASSDLSGSGYNEQFF. The sequenced CDR3 bases are TGCGCCAGCAGTGATCTTAGCGGGAGCGGTTACAATGAG. The genes are TRBV10-2 and TRBJ2-1; TRBD2 matches 9 bases. The sequence runs out 3 residues before the end of the CDR3; the remainder is reconstructed from the germline J gene. The CDR3 has 16 amino acids. Germline trimming cut 3 bases from V and 4 bases from J; bases unmatched to any gene: 7. Germline V lookup: CDR1 WSHSY, CDR2 SAAADI.

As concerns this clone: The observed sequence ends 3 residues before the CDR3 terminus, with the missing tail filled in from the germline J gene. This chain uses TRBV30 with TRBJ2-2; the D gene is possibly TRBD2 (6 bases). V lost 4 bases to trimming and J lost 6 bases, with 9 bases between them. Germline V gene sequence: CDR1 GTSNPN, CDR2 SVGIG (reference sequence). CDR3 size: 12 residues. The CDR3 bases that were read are TGTGCCTGGAACGGGGGTCCCGGGGAG. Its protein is CAWNGGPGE. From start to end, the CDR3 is CAWNGGPGELFF. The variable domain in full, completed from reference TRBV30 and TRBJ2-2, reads SQTIHQWPATLVQPVGSPLSLECTVEGTSNPNLYWYRQAAGRGLQLLFYSVGIGQISSEVPQNLSASRPQDRQFILSSKKLLLSDSGFYLCAWNGGPGELFFGEGSRLTVL.

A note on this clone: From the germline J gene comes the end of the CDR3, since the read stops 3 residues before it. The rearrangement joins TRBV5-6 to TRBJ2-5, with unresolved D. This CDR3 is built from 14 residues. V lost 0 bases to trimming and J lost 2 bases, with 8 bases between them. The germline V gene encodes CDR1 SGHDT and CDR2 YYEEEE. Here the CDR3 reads CASSLVFGQETQYF. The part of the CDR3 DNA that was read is TGTGCCAGCAGCTTGGTTTTCGGTCAAGAGACC.

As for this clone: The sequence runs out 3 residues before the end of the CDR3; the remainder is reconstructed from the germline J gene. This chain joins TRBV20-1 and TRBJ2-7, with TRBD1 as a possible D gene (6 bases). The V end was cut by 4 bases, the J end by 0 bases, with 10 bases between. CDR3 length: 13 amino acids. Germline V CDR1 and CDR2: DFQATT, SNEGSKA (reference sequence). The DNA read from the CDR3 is TGCAGTGCTAACCCGACAGGCTCCTACGAG. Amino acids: CSANPTGSYE. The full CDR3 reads CSANPTGSYEQYF.

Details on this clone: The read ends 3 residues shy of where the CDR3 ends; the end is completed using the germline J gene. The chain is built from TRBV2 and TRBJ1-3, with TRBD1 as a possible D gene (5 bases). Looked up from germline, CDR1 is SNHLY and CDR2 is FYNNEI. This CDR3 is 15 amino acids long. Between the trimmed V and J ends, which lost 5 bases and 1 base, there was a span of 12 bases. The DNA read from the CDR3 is TGTGCCAGCAGTTCTTATGACAGTTCTGGAAACACC. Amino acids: CASSSYDSSGNT. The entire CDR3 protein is CASSSYDSSGNTIYF.

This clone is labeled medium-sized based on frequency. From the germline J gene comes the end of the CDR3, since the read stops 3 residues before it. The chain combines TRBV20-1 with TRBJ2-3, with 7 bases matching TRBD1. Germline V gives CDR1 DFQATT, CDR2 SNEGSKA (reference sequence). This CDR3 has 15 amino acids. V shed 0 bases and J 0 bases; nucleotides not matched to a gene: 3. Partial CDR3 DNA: TGCAGTGCTAGAGAGCAGGGGGTTAGCACAGATACG. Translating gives CSAREQGVSTDT. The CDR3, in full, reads CSAREQGVSTDTQYF.

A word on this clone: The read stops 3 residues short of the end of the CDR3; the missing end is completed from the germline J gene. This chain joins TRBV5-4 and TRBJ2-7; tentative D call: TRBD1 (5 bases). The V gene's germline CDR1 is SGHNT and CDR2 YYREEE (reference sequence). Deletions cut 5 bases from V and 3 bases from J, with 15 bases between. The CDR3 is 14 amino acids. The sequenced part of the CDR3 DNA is TGTGCCAGCAGTCAGGACATCGGTTTCTACGAG. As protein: CASSQDIGFYE. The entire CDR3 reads CASSQDIGFYEQYF.

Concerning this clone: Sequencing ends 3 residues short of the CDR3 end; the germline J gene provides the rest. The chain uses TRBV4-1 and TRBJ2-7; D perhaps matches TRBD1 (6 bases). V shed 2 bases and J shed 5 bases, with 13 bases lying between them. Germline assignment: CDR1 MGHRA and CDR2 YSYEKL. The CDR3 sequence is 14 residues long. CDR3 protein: CASSQTGSYHEQYF. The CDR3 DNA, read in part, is TGCGCCAGCAGCCAAACAGGGAGTTACCACGAG.

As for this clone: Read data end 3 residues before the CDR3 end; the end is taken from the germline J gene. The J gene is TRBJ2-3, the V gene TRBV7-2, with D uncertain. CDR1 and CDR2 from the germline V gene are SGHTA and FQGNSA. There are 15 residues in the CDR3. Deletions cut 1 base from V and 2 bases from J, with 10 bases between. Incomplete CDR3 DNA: TGTGCCAGCAGCTTAGGGCCAGGCTACACAGATACG. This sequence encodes CASSLGPGYTDT. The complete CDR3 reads CASSLGPGYTDTQYF.

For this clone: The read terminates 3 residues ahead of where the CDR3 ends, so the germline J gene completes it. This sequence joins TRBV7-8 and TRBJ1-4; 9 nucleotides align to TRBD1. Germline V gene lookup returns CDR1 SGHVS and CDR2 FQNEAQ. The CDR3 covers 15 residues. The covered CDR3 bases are TGTGCCAGCAGTCCTACCGGGACAGGGATGGAGAAA. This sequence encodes CASSPTGTGMEK. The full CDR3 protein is CASSPTGTGMEKLFF.

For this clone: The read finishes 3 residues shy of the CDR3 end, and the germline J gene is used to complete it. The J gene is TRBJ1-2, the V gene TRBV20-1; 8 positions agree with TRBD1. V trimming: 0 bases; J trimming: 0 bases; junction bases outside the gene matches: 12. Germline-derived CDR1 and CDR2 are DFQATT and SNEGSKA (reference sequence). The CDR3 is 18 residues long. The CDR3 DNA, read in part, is TGCAGTGCTAGAGATCTATGGGGCAGGGGGCCAGCTAACTATGGC. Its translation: CSARDLWGRGPANYG. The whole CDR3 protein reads CSARDLWGRGPANYGYTF.

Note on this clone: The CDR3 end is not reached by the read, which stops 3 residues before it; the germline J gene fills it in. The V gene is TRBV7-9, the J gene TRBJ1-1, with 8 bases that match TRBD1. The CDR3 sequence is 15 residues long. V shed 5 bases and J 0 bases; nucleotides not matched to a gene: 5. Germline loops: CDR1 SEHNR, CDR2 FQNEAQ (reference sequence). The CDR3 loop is CASSNRQGMNTEAFF. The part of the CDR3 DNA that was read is TGTGCCAGCAGCAACCGACAGGGGATGAACACTGAA.

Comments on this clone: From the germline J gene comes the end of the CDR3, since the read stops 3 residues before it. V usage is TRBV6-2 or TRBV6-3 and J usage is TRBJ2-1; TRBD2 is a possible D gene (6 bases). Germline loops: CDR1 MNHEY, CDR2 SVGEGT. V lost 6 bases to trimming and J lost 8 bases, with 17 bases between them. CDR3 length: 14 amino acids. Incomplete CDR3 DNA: TGTGCCAGCAGGTCAACCGGGACTGGCGATGAG. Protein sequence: CASRSTGTGDE. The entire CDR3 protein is CASRSTGTGDEQFF.

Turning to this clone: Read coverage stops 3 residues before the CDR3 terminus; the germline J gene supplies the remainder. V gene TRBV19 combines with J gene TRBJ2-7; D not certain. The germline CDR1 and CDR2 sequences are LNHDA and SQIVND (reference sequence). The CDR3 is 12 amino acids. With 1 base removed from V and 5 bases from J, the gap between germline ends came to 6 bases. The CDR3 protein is CASSIGGDEQYF. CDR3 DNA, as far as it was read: TGTGCCAGTAGTATAGGCGGTGACGAG.

The DNA read from the CDR3 is TGTGCCAGCAGCCGTAAAGGGCTAGCGCACGAG. It translates to CASSRKGLAHE. The whole CDR3 region reads CASSRKGLAHEQYF. The chain couples TRBV5-4 to TRBJ2-7, with a tentative D call TRBD2 (6 bases). The CDR3 end is not reached by the read, which stops 3 residues before it; the germline J gene fills it in. Trimming removed 4 bases from V and 5 bases from J, with 16 bases in between. Germline V CDR1 and CDR2: SGHNT, YYREEE (reference sequence). CDR3 length equals 14 residues. Looking up the rest from reference TRBV5-4 and TRBJ2-7 gives the full variable domain: ETGVTQSPTHLIKTRGQQVTLRCSSQSGHNTVSWYQQALGQGPQFIFQYYREEENGRGNFPPRFSGLQFPNYSSELNVNALELDDSALYLCASSRKGLAHEQYFGPGTRLTVT.